This entry is about one TCR beta chain. Antigen specificity is unknown. A multiplex PCR was run with 60 Vbeta primers and 13 Jbeta primers. Sequenced by immunoSEQ multiplex PCR; TCRdb stores in-frame clones only, minus some. The sample includes around 300,000 clones, under 80% seen only once; the top ten take over 2%. The data stem from a study of cytomegalovirus exposure and HLA in healthy donors. Across the whole study: From some 190 million T cells, an earlier analysis saw approximately 120 million unique TCR beta sequences. The study, taken as a whole, reports: Highest at DRB1 and lowest at HLA-C, TCR association rates differed among HLA loci in a later analysis. A later analysis linked a missense DCLRE1C variant to TCR beta V- and J-gene trimming. In an earlier analysis, in under 700 donors, most V segments appeared productive either ~87% or ~30% of the time.

The sequenced material came from PBMCs. The TCR originated in a female donor in good health and CMV-seronegative.

DNA for the CDR3: TGTGCCAGCAGACGGGACAGCTCCTACGAGCAGTACTTC. Protein product: CASRRDSSYEQYF. J is TRBJ2-7 and V is TRBV28; 7 bases are a match to TRBD1. The CDR3 extends over 13 amino acids. In germline, CDR1 is MDHEN, CDR2 SYDVKM. V dropped 6 bases and J dropped 0; count of bases not matched to a gene: 2.